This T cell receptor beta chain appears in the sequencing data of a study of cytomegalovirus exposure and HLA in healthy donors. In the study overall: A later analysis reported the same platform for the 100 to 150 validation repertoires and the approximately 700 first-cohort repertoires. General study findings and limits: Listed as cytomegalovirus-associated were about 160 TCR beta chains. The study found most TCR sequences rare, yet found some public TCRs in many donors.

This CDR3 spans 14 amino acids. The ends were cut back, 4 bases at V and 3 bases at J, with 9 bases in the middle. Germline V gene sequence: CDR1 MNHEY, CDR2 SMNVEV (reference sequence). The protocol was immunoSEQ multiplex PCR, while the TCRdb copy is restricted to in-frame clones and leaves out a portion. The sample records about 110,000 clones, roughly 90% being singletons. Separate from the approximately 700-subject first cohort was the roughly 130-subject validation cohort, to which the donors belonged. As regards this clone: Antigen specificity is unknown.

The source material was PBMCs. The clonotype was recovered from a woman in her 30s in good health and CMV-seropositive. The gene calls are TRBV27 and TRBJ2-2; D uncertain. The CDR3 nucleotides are TGTGCCAGCAGTTACGGGTGGGACACCGGGGAGCTGTTTTTT. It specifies CASSYGWDTGELFF.